The 15 T cell receptor beta chains below were found in one sample sequenced in a study of blood T cell repertoires in COVID-19. The table came from immunoSEQ multiplex PCR; TCRdb's copy has only in-frame clones and leaves some out. This sample has around 450,000 clones, with 70% to 90% found just once. The material sequenced was PBMCs or T cells enriched from blood (not recorded which). Source of these receptors: a woman aged 18-29 years with acute COVID-19.

This chain joins TRBV19 and TRBJ1-5; 10 bases agree with TRBD1. The germline V gene has CDR1 LNHDA and CDR2 SQIVND (reference sequence). The CDR3 extends over 15 amino acids. The trim removed 9 bases at V and 3 bases at J, leaving 8 bases unmatched. CDR3 sequence (DNA): TGTGCCAGCTCCCGGGACAGGGGCCTCAATCAGCCCCAGCATTTT. This translates into CASSRDRGLNQPQHF.

V usage is TRBV5-1 and J usage is TRBJ2-2; D is perhaps TRBD1 (5 bases). The V and J ends lost 2 bases and 3 bases respectively, with 11 bases between them. Germline V lookup: CDR1 SGHRS, CDR2 YFSETQ. The CDR3 is 15 amino acids. CDR3 region: CASSFITQDTGELFF. CDR3 in DNA: TGCGCCAGCAGCTTCATCACACAGGACACCGGGGAGCTGTTTTTT.

The chain employs TRBV18 and TRBJ2-7; possible D gene TRBD2, 6 bases. Trimming pared 6 bases from V and 5 bases from J, leaving 11 bases between. The V gene's germline CDR1 is KGHSH and CDR2 LQKENI. CDR3 length equals 12 residues. CDR3: CASSEGPHEQYF. The CDR3 nucleotides read TGTGCCAGCTCGGAGGGTCCCCACGAGCAGTACTTC.

In its sample, this clone was seen once. CDR3 nucleotide sequence: TGTGCCAGCAGCCGAGGACTAGTGTACGAGCAGTACTTC. Its translation is CASSRGLVYEQYF. The chain combines TRBV7-2 with TRBJ2-7, with 7 bases that match TRBD2. The CDR3 contains 13 residues. J gave up 4 bases and V 5 bases, and 5 bases lay outside the gene matches. CDR1 is SGHTA, CDR2 FQGNSA, per germline.

The genes are TRBV18 and TRBJ2-3, with 7 bases lining up with TRBD1. The trim removed 3 bases at V and 5 bases at J, leaving 5 bases unmatched. Germline V lookup: CDR1 KGHSH, CDR2 LQKENI. The CDR3 consists of 14 residues. CDR3 amino acids: CASSPKTGRDTQYF. Here the CDR3 DNA reads TGTGCCAGCTCACCTAAGACAGGGAGAGATACGCAGTATTTT.

As DNA, the CDR3 is TGTGCCAGCGTCTGGACAGGGGGCAATCAGCCCCAGCATTTT. As protein: CASVWTGGNQPQHF. The V call is TRBV6-5, the J call TRBJ1-5; 9 bases map to TRBD1. V shed 8 bases and J 2 bases; nucleotides not matched to a gene: 4. The germline V gene has CDR1 MNHEY and CDR2 SVGAGI. The length of the CDR3 is 14 residues.

The chain links TRBV3-1 (or the pseudogene TRBV3-2) to TRBJ1-3, with D uncertain. The germline CDR1 and CDR2 sequences are LGHDT and YNNKEL (reference sequence). V was trimmed by 1 base and J by 0 bases, leaving 7 bases between them. The CDR3 is 15 amino acids. The chain's CDR3 is CASSQGDSSGNTIYF. The DNA for the CDR3 is TGTGCCAGCAGCCAAGGCGATAGCTCTGGAAACACCATATATTTT.

This rearrangement joins TRBV10-3 to TRBJ1-3; D may be TRBD1 (5 bases). Germline V gene data show CDR1 as ENHRY and CDR2 as SYGVKD. The CDR3 loop spans 16 amino acids. Between the trimmed V and J ends, which lost 6 bases and 0 bases, there was a span of 15 bases. The CDR3: CAIRAEAGSSGNTIYF. The CDR3 DNA reads as TGTGCCATCAGAGCCGAGGCAGGGTCCTCTGGAAACACCATATATTTT.

V is TRBV27 and J is TRBJ1-2, with a tentative D call TRBD1 (6 bases). The V gene's germline CDR1 is MNHEY and CDR2 SMNVEV (reference sequence). Trimming took 6 bases from V and 8 from J, leaving 13 bases between them. The CDR3 extends over 12 amino acids. CDR3 DNA sequence: TGTGCCAGCAGAACAGGGACGCGGGGCTACACCTTC. This translates into CASRTGTRGYTF.

This clone is a singleton in its sample. The V gene is TRBV2, the J gene TRBJ1-1; perhaps TRBD1 as D (6 bases). The CDR3 has 13 residues. From germline, CDR1 is SNHLY and CDR2 FYNNEI. V was cut by 9 bases and J by 1 base, with 12 bases left in between. The DNA for the CDR3 is TGTGCCAGTTTTCGGGACACGAACACTGAAGCTTTCTTT. Translating it yields CASFRDTNTEAFF.

The CDR3 reads CASSPGAYEQYF. For the CDR3, the DNA is TGTGCCAGCAGTCCCGGGGCCTACGAGCAGTACTTC. V is TRBV28 and J is TRBJ2-7; D perhaps matches TRBD2 (5 bases). Germline V gene data show CDR1 as MDHEN and CDR2 as SYDVKM. Trimming shortened V by 5 bases and J by 2 bases, and 7 bases separated the two germline ends. CDR3 size: 12 residues.

This sequence joins TRBV25-1 and TRBJ2-1, with 10 nucleotides matching TRBD1. The V gene end was trimmed by 6 bases and the J gene end by 8 bases; junction bases not matched to a gene: 7. This CDR3 has 14 residues. The germline V gene encodes CDR1 MGHDK and CDR2 SYGVNS. The DNA of the CDR3 is TGTGCCAGCAGGAGGGACAGGGGATGGGATGAGCAGTTCTTC. This encodes CASRRDRGWDEQFF.

The CDR3 region is CASSEGQFNEKLFF. In DNA, the CDR3 is TGTGCCAGCAGTGAGGGACAGTTTAATGAAAAACTGTTTTTT. This chain links TRBV25-1 with TRBJ1-4; 7 nucleotides agree with TRBD1. The CDR3 runs to 14 residues. CDR1 is MGHDK, CDR2 SYGVNS, per germline. Trimming at V came to 3 bases and at J to 4 bases, leaving 2 bases not matched to a gene.

The rearrangement links TRBV5-1 to TRBJ1-5; TRBD1 aligns across 9 bases. The germline V gene encodes CDR1 SGHRS and CDR2 YFSETQ. J was trimmed by 3 bases and V by 3 bases; bases with no gene match: 1. This CDR3 region has 14 residues. The CDR3 sequence: CASSWTGDNQPQHF. Written as DNA, the CDR3 is TGCGCCAGCAGCTGGACAGGGGACAATCAGCCCCAGCATTTT.

The gene calls are TRBV24-1 and TRBJ2-2, with a possible D match to TRBD2 (5 bases). Germline CDR1 reads KGHDR; CDR2 reads SFDVKD. The length of the CDR3 is 16 residues. V gave up 4 bases and J gave up 5 bases, with 16 bases separating them. The CDR3 coding sequence is TGTGCCACCAGTGACCCAACAGCGGAAGTAACCGGGGAGCTGTTTTTT. Its translation: CATSDPTAEVTGELFF.